This is a list of T cell receptor beta chains from one sample in a study of blood T cell repertoires in COVID-19. Measured with immunoSEQ multiplex PCR; TCRdb has only the in-frame clones, and not every one. The sample holds about 120,000 clones, approximately 83% seen once. Sequences were obtained from peripheral blood. These receptors were obtained from a woman in her seventies with acute or convalescent COVID-19. CDR3s include the opening cysteine and the closing phenylalanine or tryptophan. D genes are given only for firm matches. Rows give clone size only sometimes, using once, few, many, or a class for an expanded clone.

clone_size,v_call,j_call,d_call,cdr3_aa,cdr3_nt
-,TRBV2,TRBJ1-1,-,CASSRRQANTEAFF,TGTGCCAGCAGTCGACGACAGGCGAACACTGAAGCTTTCTTT
-,TRBV6-2/TRBV6-3,TRBJ1-1,TRBD1,CASSYGSMGQGLAFF,TGTGCCAGCAGTTACGGTTCGATGGGACAGGGGTTAGCTTTCTTT
once,TRBV9,TRBJ1-2,-,CASSVSRQAPTF,TGTGCCAGCAGCGTAAGTCGTCAGGCCCCCACCTTC
-,TRBV6-1,TRBJ2-7,-,CASSEADSSYEQYF,TGTGCCAGCAGTGAAGCGGACAGTTCCTACGAGCAGTACTTC
-,TRBV4-1,TRBJ2-4,-,CASSQAAGTVAIQYF,TGCGCCAGCAGCCAAGCGGCGGGGACAGTCGCCATTCAGTACTTC
-,TRBV6-5,TRBJ2-1,TRBD1,CASSRRQGKYNEQFF,TGTGCCAGCAGTAGGAGACAGGGGAAGTACAATGAGCAGTTCTTC
few,TRBV5-1,TRBJ1-2,-,CASSKDSFYGYTF,TGCGCCAGCAGCAAGGACAGTTTCTATGGCTACACCTTC
-,TRBV7-6,TRBJ1-6,-,CASSPSTGVGNNSPLHF,TGTGCCAGCAGCCCTAGTACGGGGGTGGGGAACAATTCACCCCTCCACTTT
few,TRBV5-1,TRBJ1-6,TRBD1,CASSLEDRGVSPLHF,TGCGCCAGCAGCTTGGAGGACAGGGGAGTTTCACCCCTCCACTTT
once,TRBV6-5,TRBJ1-5,TRBD1,CASSRTGESNQPQHF,TGTGCCAGCAGTCGGACAGGGGAAAGCAATCAGCCCCAGCATTTT
few,TRBV6-1,TRBJ1-3,-,CASSEIPLGQGRGGNTIYF,TGTGCCAGCAGTGAAATCCCCCTCGGGCAGGGCCGGGGGGGAAACACCATATATTTT
-,TRBV5-4,TRBJ2-1,TRBD2,CASSSRGGSSYNEQFF,TGTGCCAGCAGCTCCCGGGGCGGGAGCTCCTACAATGAGCAGTTCTTC
-,TRBV18,TRBJ2-1,TRBD2,CASSPSAGRNEQFF,TGTGCCAGCTCACCATCAGCCGGGAGGAATGAGCAGTTCTTC
-,TRBV18,TRBJ2-3,-,CASSPEGLATDTQYF,TGTGCCAGCTCCCCGGAGGGCTTGGCGACAGATACGCAGTATTTT
-,TRBV2,TRBJ2-7,TRBD1,CASSLMDRGSYEQYF,TGTGCCAGCAGTCTAATGGACAGGGGGAGCTACGAGCAGTACTTC
-,TRBV7-6,TRBJ2-1,TRBD2,CASSSSGGRFSYNEQFF,TGTGCCAGCAGCTCCAGCGGGGGGCGATTCTCCTACAATGAGCAGTTCTTC
-,TRBV29-1,TRBJ2-1,TRBD2,CSVSGLAEGNSYNEQFF,TGCAGCGTTAGTGGTCTAGCGGAGGGAAACTCCTACAATGAGCAGTTCTTC
-,TRBV18,TRBJ2-3,-,CASSPPVTGTDTQYF,TGTGCCAGCTCACCACCGGTTACGGGGACAGATACGCAGTATTTT
few,TRBV7-8,TRBJ2-7,-,CASSLAQEGTEQYF,TGTGCCAGCAGCTTAGCGCAGGAGGGAACCGAGCAGTACTTC
-,TRBV28,TRBJ1-4,TRBD1,CASSSDRGFVPYEKLFF,TGTGCCAGCAGTTCCGACAGGGGGTTTGTCCCTTATGAAAAACTGTTTTTT
-,TRBV2,TRBJ2-2,TRBD2,CASSEINLAGGTGELFF,TGTGCCAGCAGTGAAATAAATCTAGCGGGAGGCACCGGGGAGCTGTTTTTT
-,TRBV15,TRBJ1-6,-,CATSRGTGGKTGSYNSPLHF,TGTGCCACCAGCAGGGGGACGGGAGGGAAGACAGGATCCTATAATTCACCCCTCCACTTT
-,TRBV19,TRBJ1-6,-,CASTPQSSYNSPLHF,TGTGCCAGTACCCCACAGAGCTCCTATAATTCACCCCTCCACTTT
few,TRBV9,TRBJ1-6,-,CASSGPGLNNSPLHF,TGTGCCAGCTCCGGCCCGGGACTCAATAATTCACCCCTCCACTTT
-,TRBV4-2,TRBJ1-1,TRBD1,CASSAGQGANTEAFF,TGTGCCAGCAGCGCGGGACAGGGGGCGAACACTGAAGCTTTCTTT
-,TRBV18,TRBJ1-1,-,CASSPGPGSEAFF,TGTGCCAGCTCACCAGGTCCCGGGTCTGAAGCTTTCTTT
-,TRBV10-2,TRBJ1-1,-,CASSERGAEAFF,TGCGCCAGCAGTGAGAGGGGCGCTGAAGCTTTCTTT
-,TRBV10-1,TRBJ1-3,-,CASSEAIGNTIYF,TGCGCCAGCAGTGAAGCTATTGGAAACACCATATATTTT
once,TRBV6-5,TRBJ2-5,-,CASDDRNQYQETQYF,TGTGCCAGCGATGACAGGAATCAGTACCAAGAGACCCAGTACTTC